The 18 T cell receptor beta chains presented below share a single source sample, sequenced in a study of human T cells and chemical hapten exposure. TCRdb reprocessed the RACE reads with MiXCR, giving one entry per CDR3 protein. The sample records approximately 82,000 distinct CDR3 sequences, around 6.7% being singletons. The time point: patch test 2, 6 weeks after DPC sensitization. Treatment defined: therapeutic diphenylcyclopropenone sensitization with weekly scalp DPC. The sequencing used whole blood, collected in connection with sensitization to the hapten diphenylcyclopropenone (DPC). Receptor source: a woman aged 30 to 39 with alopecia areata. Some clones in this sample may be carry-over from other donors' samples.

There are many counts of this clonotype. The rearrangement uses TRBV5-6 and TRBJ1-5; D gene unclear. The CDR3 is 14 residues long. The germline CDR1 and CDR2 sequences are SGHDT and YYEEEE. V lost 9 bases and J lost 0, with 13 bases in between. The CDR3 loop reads CANGLLHSNQPQHF. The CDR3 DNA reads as TGTGCCAACGGGCTACTACATAGCAATCAGCCCCAGCATTTT.

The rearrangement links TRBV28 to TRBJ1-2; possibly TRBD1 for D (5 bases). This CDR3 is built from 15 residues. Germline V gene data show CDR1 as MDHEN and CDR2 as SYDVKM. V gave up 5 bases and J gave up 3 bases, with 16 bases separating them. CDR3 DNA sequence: TGTGCCAGCAGTGCCCAGGGTAGTCGCTACTATGGCTACACCTTC. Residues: CASSAQGSRYYGYTF.

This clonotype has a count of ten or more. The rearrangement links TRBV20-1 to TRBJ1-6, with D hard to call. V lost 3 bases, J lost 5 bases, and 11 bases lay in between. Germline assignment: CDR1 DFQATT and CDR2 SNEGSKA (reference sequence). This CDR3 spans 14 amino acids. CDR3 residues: CSASPLDDNSPLHF. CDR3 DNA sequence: TGCAGTGCTAGCCCTCTGGACGATAATTCACCCCTCCACTTT.

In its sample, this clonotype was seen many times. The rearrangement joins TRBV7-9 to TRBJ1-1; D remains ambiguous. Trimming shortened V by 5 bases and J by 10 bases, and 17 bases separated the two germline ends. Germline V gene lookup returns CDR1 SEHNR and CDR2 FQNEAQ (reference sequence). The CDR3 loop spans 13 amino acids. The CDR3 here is CASSPTGLTIAFF. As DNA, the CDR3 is TGTGCCAGCAGCCCTACCGGATTAACGATAGCTTTCTTT.

CDR3 sequence reads: CASSYGLGMNEQYF. In nucleotides, the CDR3 is TGTGCCAGCAGTTACGGTCTCGGGATGAACGAGCAGTACTTC. V gene TRBV6-5 combines with J gene TRBJ2-7; D is possibly TRBD2 (5 bases). This CDR3 contains 14 residues. The germline CDR1 and CDR2 sequences are MNHEY and SVGAGI. V dropped 2 bases and J dropped 5 bases, with 13 bases sitting between them.

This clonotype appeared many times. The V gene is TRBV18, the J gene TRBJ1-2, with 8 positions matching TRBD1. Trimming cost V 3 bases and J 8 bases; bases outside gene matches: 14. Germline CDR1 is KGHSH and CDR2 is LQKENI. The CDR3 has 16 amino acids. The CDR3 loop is CASSPFRTGTGEGYTF. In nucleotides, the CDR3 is TGTGCCAGCTCACCTTTCCGAACCGGGACAGGTGAAGGCTACACCTTC.

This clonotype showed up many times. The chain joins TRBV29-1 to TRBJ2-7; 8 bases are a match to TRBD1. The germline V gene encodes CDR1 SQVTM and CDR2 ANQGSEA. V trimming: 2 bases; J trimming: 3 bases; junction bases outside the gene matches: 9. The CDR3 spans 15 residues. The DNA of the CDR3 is TGCAGCGTTGAACTCCGACAGGGGCTGGACTACGAGCAGTACTTC. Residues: CSVELRQGLDYEQYF.

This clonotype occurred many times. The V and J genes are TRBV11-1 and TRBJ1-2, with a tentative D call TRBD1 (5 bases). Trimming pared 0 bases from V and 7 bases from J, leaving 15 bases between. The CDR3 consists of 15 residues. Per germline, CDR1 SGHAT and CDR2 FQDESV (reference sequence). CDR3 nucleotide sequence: TGTGCCAGCAGCTTAGCGCAGGGACCACGCGCTGGCTACACCTTC. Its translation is CASSLAQGPRAGYTF.

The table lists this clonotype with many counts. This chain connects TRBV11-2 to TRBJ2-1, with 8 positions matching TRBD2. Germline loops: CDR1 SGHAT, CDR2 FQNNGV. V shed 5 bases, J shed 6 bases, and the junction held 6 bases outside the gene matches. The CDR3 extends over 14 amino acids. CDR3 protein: CASSTGGAVNEQFF. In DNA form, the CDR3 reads TGTGCCAGCAGCACCGGGGGGGCCGTCAATGAGCAGTTCTTC.

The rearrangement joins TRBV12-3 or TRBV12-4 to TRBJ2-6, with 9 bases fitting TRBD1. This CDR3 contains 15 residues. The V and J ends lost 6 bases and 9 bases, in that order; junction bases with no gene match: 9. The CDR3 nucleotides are TGTGCCAGCAGCCAAAGACAGGGGGAGGTCAACGTCCTGACTTTC. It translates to CASSQRQGEVNVLTF.

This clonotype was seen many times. The CDR3 region is CASSSIPWGGANVLTF. The DNA for the CDR3 is TGTGCCAGCAGCTCGATCCCTTGGGGCGGGGCCAACGTCCTGACTTTC. The chain combines TRBV5-4 with TRBJ2-6; tentatively, D is TRBD1 (5 bases). CDR3 length: 16 amino acids. V lost 3 bases to trimming and J lost 4 bases, with 14 bases between them. The V gene's germline CDR1 is SGHNT and CDR2 YYREEE (reference sequence). The full variable domain, completed using reference TRBV5-4 and TRBJ2-6, is ETGVTQSPTHLIKTRGQQVTLRCSSQSGHNTVSWYQQALGQGPQFIFQYYREEENGRGNFPPRFSGLQFPNYSSELNVNALELDDSALYLCASSSIPWGGANVLTFGAGSRLTVL.

This CDR3 is CASSPGRTVNTEAFF. The CDR3 nucleotides are TGCGCCAGCAGCCCGGGACGGACAGTGAACACTGAAGCTTTCTTT. The rearrangement links TRBV5-1 to TRBJ1-1; perhaps TRBD1 as D (6 bases). Germline CDR1 reads SGHRS; CDR2 reads YFSETQ. The ends were cut back, 4 bases at V and 0 bases at J, with 13 bases in the middle. CDR3 size: 15 residues.

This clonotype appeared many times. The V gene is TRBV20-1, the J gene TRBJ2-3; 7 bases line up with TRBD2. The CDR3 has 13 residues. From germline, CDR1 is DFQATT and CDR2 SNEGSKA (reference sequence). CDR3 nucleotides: TGCAGCGGGGGGAGCGGGGGCACAGATACGCAGTATTTT. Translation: CSGGSGGTDTQYF.

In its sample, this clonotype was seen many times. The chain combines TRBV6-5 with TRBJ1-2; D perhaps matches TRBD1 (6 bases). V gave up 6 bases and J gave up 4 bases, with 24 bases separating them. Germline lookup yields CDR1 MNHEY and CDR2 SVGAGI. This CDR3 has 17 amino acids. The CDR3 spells CASSHLKQGPETYGYTF. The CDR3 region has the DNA TGTGCCAGCAGCCACCTCAAACAGGGTCCGGAGACCTATGGCTACACCTTC.

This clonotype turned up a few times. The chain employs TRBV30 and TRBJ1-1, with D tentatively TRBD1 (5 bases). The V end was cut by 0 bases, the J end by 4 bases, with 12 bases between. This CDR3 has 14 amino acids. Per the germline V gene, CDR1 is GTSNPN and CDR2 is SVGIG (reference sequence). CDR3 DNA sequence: TGTGCCTGGAGTGTGAGCGGAGGGACCACTGAAGCTTTCTTT. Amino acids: CAWSVSGGTTEAFF. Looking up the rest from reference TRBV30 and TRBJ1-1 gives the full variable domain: SQTIHQWPATLVQPVGSPLSLECTVEGTSNPNLYWYRQAAGRGLQLLFYSVGIGQISSEVPQNLSASRPQDRQFILSSKKLLLSDSGFYLCAWSVSGGTTEAFFGQGTRLTVV.

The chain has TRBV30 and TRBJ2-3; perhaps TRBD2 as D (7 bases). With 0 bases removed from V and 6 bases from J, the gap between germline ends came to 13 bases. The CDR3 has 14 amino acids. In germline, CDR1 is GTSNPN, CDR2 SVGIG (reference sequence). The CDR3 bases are TGTGCCTGGAGTGTAGGGGGGGCCGGGGATACGCAGTATTTT. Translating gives CAWSVGGAGDTQYF.

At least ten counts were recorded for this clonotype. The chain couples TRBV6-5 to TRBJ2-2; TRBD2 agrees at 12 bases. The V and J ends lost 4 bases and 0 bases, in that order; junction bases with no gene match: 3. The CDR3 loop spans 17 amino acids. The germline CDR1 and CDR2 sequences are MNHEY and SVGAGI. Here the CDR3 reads CASSWGLAGPNTGELFF. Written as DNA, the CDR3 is TGTGCCAGCAGTTGGGGACTAGCGGGTCCGAACACCGGGGAGCTGTTTTTT.

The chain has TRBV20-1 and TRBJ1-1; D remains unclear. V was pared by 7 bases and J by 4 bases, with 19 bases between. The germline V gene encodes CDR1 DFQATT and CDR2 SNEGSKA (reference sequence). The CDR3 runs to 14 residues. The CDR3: CSGSGLNWGTEAFF. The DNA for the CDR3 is TGCAGTGGGAGCGGCCTCAACTGGGGCACTGAAGCTTTCTTT.